Listed below are T cell receptor beta chains from one sample, sequenced in a study of shared clonotypes between healthy human individuals. Sequencing used immunoSEQ multiplex PCR; TCRdb keeps in-frame clones, though not all of them. The top ten hold over 1% of the sample, which has some 1.5 million clones, roughly 96% seen once. Material: naive CD4+ T cells sorted from blood. These receptor sequences come from a man aged 30-40 years in good health. Both conserved end residues are part of each CDR3.

J: TRBJ2-2; V: TRBV15; length: 15; CDR3: CATSRDFPPAGELFF
J: TRBJ1-5; V: TRBV6-6; length: 11; CDR3: CASSSDQPQHF
J: TRBJ1-4; V: TRBV6-5; length: 16; CDR3: CASSYSRLEGGEKLFF
J: TRBJ2-7; V: TRBV19; length: 14; CDR3: CASSLTSGSYEQYF
J: TRBJ2-3; V: TRBV27; length: 13; CDR3: CASSSSGTDTQYF
J: TRBJ1-5; V: TRBV6-1; length: 15; CDR3: CASSETQGDHQPRHF
J: TRBJ2-4; V: TRBV4-3; length: 16; CDR3: CASSNPLPPPGDIQYF
J: TRBJ2-5; V: TRBV14; length: 14; CDR3: CASSQGARVETQYF
J: TRBJ1-1; V: TRBV29-1; length: 13; CDR3: CSVSGLRVPEAFF
J: TRBJ2-2; V: TRBV19; length: 14; CDR3: CASSIAGAAGELFF
J: TRBJ2-1; V: TRBV4-3; length: 17; CDR3: CASSHGASGRADNEQFF
J: TRBJ2-3; V: TRBV18; length: 16; CDR3: CASSPSFEVIRGTQYF
J: TRBJ2-5; V: TRBV7-2; length: 13; CDR3: CASSREREETQYF
J: TRBJ2-7; V: TRBV5-1; length: 14; CDR3: CASSPRGRTYEQYF
J: TRBJ2-5; V: TRBV7-9; length: 15; CDR3: CASSLFEHYQETQYF
J: TRBJ2-7; V: TRBV7-2; length: 14; CDR3: CASSRDSGSYEQYF
J: TRBJ2-1; V: TRBV25-1; length: 15; CDR3: CASSKGTGAYNEQFF
J: TRBJ1-2; V: TRBV5-4; length: 15; CDR3: CASSLQTGPGYGYTF
J: TRBJ1-4; V: TRBV7-9; length: 19; CDR3: CASSRSARGIGTTNEKLFF
J: TRBJ2-7; V: TRBV28; length: 16; CDR3: CASSYSTSGKGYEQYF
J: TRBJ2-1; V: TRBV30; length: 14; CDR3: CAWSIAGPGSRQFF
J: TRBJ1-2; V: TRBV5-1; length: 13; CDR3: CASSLGQGRGYTF
J: TRBJ2-1; V: TRBV7-2; length: 12; CDR3: CASSLAVGEQFF
J: TRBJ2-1; V: TRBV9; length: 16; CDR3: CASSLTPGTGGNEQFF
J: TRBJ1-2; V: TRBV28; length: 14; CDR3: CASTTGTSNYGYTF
J: TRBJ1-4; V: TRBV7-3; length: 14; CDR3: CASSLTGTNEKLFF
J: TRBJ2-5; V: TRBV7-7; length: 14; CDR3: CASSLDRGQETQYF
J: TRBJ1-1; V: TRBV5-1; length: 17; CDR3: CASSDLGAQGADTEAFF